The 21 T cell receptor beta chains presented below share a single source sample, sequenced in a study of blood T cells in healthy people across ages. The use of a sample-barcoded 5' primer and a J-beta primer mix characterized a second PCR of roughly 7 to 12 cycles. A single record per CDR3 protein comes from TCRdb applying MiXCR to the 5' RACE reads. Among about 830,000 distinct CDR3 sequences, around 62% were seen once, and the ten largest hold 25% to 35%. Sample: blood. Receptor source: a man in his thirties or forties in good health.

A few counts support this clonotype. The CDR3, as DNA: TGTGCCAGCAGGGGATTGAGGGGACAGGGGTACAATGAGCAGTTCTTC. This encodes CASRGLRGQGYNEQFF. V usage is TRBV6-6 and J usage is TRBJ2-1; TRBD1 agrees at 10 bases. Germline assignment: CDR1 MNHNY and CDR2 SVGAGI (reference sequence). This CDR3 has 16 residues. V gave up 6 bases and J gave up 4 bases; unmatched junction bases: 9.

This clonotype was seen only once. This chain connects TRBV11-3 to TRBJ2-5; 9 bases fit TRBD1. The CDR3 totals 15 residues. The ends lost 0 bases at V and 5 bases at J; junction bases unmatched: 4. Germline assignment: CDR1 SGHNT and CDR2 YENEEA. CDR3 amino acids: CASSLDGQGRETQYF. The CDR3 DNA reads TGTGCCAGCAGCTTAGACGGACAGGGGAGGGAGACCCAGTACTTC. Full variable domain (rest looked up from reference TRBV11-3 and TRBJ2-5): EAGVVQSPRYKIIEKKQPVAFWCNPISGHNTLYWYLQNLGQGPELLIRYENEEAVDDSQLPKDRFSAERLKGVDSTLKIQPAELGDSAVYLCASSLDGQGRETQYFGPGTRLLVL.

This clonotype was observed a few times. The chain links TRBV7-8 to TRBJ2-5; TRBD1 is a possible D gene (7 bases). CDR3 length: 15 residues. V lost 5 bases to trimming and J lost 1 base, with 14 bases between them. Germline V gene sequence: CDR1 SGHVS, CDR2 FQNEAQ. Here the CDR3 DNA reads TGTGCCAGCAGCGCCAGCAGGGGGGTCCAAGAGACCCAGTACTTC. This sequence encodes CASSASRGVQETQYF.

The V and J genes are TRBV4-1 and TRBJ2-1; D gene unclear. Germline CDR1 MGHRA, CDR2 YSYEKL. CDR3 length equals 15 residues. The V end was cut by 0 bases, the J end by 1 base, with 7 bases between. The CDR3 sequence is CASSQESLSYNEQFF. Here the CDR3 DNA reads TGCGCCAGCAGCCAAGAAAGCCTATCCTACAATGAGCAGTTCTTC.

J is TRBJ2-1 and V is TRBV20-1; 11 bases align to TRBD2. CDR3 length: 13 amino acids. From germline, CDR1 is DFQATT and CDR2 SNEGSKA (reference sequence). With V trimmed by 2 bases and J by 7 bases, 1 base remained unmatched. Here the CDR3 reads CSARLAGGNEQFF. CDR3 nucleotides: TGCAGTGCTAGACTAGCGGGGGGTAATGAGCAGTTCTTC.

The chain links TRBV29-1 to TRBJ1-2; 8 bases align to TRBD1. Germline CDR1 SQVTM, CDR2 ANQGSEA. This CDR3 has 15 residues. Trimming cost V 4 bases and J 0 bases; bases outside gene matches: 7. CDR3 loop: CSVGGTGGANYGYTF. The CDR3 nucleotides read TGCAGCGTTGGGGGGACAGGCGGAGCTAACTATGGCTACACCTTC.

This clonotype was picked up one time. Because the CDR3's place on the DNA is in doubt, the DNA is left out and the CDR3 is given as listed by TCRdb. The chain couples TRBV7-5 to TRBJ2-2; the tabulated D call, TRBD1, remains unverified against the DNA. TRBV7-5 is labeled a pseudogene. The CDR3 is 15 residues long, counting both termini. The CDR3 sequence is CISVPESGGTGELFF.

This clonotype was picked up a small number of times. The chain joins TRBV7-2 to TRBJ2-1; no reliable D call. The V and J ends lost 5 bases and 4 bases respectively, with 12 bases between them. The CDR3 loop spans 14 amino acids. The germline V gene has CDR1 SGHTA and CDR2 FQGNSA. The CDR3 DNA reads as TGTGCCAGCAGCCTAGGGCCGGTTTACAATGAGCAGTTCTTC. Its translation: CASSLGPVYNEQFF.

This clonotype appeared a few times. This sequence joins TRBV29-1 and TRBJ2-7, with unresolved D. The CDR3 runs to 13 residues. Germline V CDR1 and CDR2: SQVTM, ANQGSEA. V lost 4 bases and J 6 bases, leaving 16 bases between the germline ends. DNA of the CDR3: TGCAGCGTTGCTGGACGGCTGTCGGGCGAGCAGTACTTC. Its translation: CSVAGRLSGEQYF.

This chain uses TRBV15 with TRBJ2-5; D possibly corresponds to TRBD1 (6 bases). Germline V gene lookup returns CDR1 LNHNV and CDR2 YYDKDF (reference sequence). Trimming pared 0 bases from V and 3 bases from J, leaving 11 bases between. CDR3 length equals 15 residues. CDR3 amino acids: CATSRDPRGKETQYF. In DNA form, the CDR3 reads TGTGCCACCAGCAGAGATCCCAGGGGCAAAGAGACCCAGTACTTC.

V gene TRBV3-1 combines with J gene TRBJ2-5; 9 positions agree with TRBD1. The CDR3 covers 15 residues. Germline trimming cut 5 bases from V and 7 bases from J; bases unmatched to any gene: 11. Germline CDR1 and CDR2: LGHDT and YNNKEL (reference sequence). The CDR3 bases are TGTGCCAGCAGCAAACCGGGACAGGGACGGGGGACCCAGTACTTC. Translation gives CASSKPGQGRGTQYF.

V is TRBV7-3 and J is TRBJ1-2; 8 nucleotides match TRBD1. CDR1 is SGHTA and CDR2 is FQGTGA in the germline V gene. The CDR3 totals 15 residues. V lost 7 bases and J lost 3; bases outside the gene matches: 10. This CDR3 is CASTWARGQDYGYTF. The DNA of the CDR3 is TGTGCCAGCACTTGGGCCAGGGGGCAGGACTATGGCTACACCTTC.

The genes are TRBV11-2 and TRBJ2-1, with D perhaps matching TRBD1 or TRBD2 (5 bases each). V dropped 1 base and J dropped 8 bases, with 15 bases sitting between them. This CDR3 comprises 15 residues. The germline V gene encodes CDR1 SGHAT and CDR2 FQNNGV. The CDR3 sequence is CASSLVAGSGDEQFF. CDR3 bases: TGTGCCAGCAGCTTAGTCGCAGGGAGTGGGGATGAGCAGTTCTTC.

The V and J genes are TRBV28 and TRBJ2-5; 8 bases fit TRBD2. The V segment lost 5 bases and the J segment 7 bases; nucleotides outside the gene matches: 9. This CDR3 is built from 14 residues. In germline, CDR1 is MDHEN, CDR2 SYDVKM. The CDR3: CASSPGLGMATQYF. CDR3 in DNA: TGTGCCAGCAGTCCGGGACTAGGAATGGCGACCCAGTACTTC.

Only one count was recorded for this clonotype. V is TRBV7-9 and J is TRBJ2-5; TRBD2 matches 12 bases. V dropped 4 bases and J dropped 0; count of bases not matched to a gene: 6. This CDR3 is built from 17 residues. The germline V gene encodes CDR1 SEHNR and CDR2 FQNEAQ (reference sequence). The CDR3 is CASSSTLAGGYQETQYF. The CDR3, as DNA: TGTGCCAGCAGCTCGACTCTAGCGGGGGGGTACCAAGAGACCCAGTACTTC.

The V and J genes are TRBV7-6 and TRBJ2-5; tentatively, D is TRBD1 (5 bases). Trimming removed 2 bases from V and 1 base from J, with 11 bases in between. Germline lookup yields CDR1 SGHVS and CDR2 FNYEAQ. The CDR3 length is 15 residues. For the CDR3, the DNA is TGTGCCAGCAGCTTAACGTGGGGCAGCCAAGAGACCCAGTACTTC. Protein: CASSLTWGSQETQYF. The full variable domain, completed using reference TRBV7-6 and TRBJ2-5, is GAGVSQSPRYKVTKRGQDVALRCDPISGHVSLYWYRQALGQGPEFLTYFNYEAQQDKSGLPNDRFSAERPEGSISTLTIQRTEQRDSAMYRCASSLTWGSQETQYFGPGTRLLVL.

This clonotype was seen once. In nucleotides, the CDR3 is TGTGCCAGCAGTTTCGGCAGGGGATTCTACAATGAGCAGTTCTTC. Its translation is CASSFGRGFYNEQFF. J is TRBJ2-1 and V is TRBV27, with D maybe TRBD1 (6 bases). Trimming shortened V by 3 bases and J by 3 bases, and 12 bases separated the two germline ends. The germline V gene has CDR1 MNHEY and CDR2 SMNVEV (reference sequence). This CDR3 spans 15 amino acids.

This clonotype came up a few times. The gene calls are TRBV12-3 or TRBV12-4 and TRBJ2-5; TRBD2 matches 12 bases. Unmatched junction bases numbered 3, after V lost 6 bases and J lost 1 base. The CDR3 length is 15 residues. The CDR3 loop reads CASRSTSGSQETQYF. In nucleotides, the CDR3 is TGTGCCAGCAGATCGACTAGCGGGAGCCAAGAGACCCAGTACTTC.

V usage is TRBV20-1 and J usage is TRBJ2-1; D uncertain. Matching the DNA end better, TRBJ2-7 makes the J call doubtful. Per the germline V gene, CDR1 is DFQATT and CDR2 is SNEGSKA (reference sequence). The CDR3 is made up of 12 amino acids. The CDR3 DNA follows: TGCAGTGCTAGACCAGACAAGGGTGAGCAGTACTTC. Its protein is CSARPDKGEQYF.

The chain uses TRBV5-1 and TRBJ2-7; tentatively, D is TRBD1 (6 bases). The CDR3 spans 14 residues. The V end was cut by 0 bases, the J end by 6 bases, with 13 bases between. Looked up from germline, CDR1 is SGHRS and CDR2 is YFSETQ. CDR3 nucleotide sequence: TGCGCCAGCAGCTTGGGAGCAGGGGACGGCGAGCAGTACTTC. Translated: CASSLGAGDGEQYF. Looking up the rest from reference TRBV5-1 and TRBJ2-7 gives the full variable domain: KAGVTQTPRYLIKTRGQQVTLSCSPISGHRSVSWYQQTPGQGLQFLFEYFSETQRNKGNFPGRFSGRQFSNSRSEMNVSTLELGDSALYLCASSLGAGDGEQYFGPGTRLTVT.

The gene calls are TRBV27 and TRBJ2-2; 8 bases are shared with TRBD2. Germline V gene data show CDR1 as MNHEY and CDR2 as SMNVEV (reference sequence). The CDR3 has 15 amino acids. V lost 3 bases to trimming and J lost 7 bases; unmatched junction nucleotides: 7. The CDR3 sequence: CASSLGAGAGGELFF. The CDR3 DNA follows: TGTGCCAGCAGTTTGGGAGCGGGGGCCGGCGGGGAGCTGTTTTTT.